The 23 T cell receptor beta chains presented below share a single source sample, sequenced in a study of spatial heterogeneity in lung cancer. Time point noted: sample taken at primary tumor resection. In TCRdb, the 5' RACE reads were re-called with MiXCR into one record per CDR3 protein. The sample yields about 2,600 distinct CDR3 sequences, around 8.2% seen once. Notes on the study in general: One measure, the expanded intratumoral alpha and beta TCR count, tracked tumor mutation counts.

No antigen is known for these receptors. The sample in question was lung tumor tissue, obtained at surgery. These TCRs come from a male donor with early-stage non-small cell lung cancer.

This clonotype counts as medium-sized. The J gene is TRBJ1-1, the V gene TRBV7-9; D not certain. The CDR3 runs to 13 residues. Trimming left V 9 bases short and J 0 bases short, with 11 bases between. Germline-derived CDR1 and CDR2 are SEHNR and FQNEAQ (reference sequence). CDR3 in DNA: TGTGCCAGTACTGGCAGATTGAACACTGAAGCTTTCTTT. It translates to CASTGRLNTEAFF.

This clonotype qualifies as medium-sized. The V and J genes are TRBV14 and TRBJ2-7; D ambiguous. V was trimmed by 0 bases and J by 0 bases, leaving 9 bases between them. Germline V CDR1 and CDR2: SGHDN, FVKESK. This CDR3 is built from 15 residues. This CDR3 is CASSQDPASSYEQYF. CDR3 DNA: TGTGCCAGCAGCCAAGACCCGGCGAGCTCCTACGAGCAGTACTTC.

This clonotype appeared once. It may be a read error: a sequence one base away is much more abundant. The chain is built from TRBV28 and TRBJ2-7, with a possible D match to TRBD2 (6 bases). CDR3 length: 14 residues. The germline CDR1 and CDR2 sequences are MDHEN and SYDVKM. V lost 2 bases, J lost 3 bases, and 11 bases lay in between. The CDR3 sequence is CASSLLGLGYEQYF. The CDR3 nucleotides are TGTGCCAGCAGTTTACTGGGACTTGGCTACGAGCAGTACTTC. The full variable domain, rest sourced from reference TRBV28 and TRBJ2-7, is DVKVTQSSRYLVKRTGEKVFLECVQDMDHENMFWYRQDPGLGLRLIYFSYDVKMKEKGDIPEGYSVSREKKERFSLILESASTNQTSMYLCASSLLGLGYEQYFGPGTRLTVT.

This clonotype was seen a few times. The chain couples TRBV4-1 to TRBJ2-5; perhaps TRBD1 as D (6 bases). In germline, CDR1 is MGHRA, CDR2 YSYEKL. The CDR3 extends over 15 amino acids. The V end was cut by 1 base, the J end by 0 bases, with 9 bases between. CDR3 amino acids: CASSQGQGHQETQYF. Here the CDR3 DNA reads TGCGCCAGCAGCCAAGGGCAGGGGCACCAAGAGACCCAGTACTTC.

In this sample, this clonotype is medium-sized. The chain couples TRBV6-5 to TRBJ1-2, with no clear D. The germline V gene has CDR1 MNHEY and CDR2 SVGAGI. Trimming cost V 6 bases and J 0 bases, with 8 bases left between them. The CDR3 is 13 residues long. The CDR3 loop reads CASRDGTNYGYTF. The CDR3 bases are TGTGCCAGCAGGGACGGAACTAACTATGGCTACACCTTC.

This clonotype has just a few counts. This sequence joins TRBV6-5 and TRBJ2-7, with a possible D match to TRBD1 (5 bases). CDR1 MNHEY and CDR2 SVGAGI come from the germline V gene. V was clipped by 5 bases and J by 6 bases, with 14 bases between them. The length of the CDR3 is 13 residues. This CDR3 reads CASSTRQGTEQYF. DNA for the CDR3: TGTGCCAGCAGTACCAGGCAGGGCACCGAGCAGTACTTC.

This chain joins TRBV7-9 and TRBJ2-1; 10 bases map to TRBD1. The germline CDR1 and CDR2 sequences are SEHNR and FQNEAQ (reference sequence). The V gene end was trimmed by 6 bases and the J gene end by 3 bases; junction bases not matched to a gene: 11. The CDR3 sequence is 17 residues long. The CDR3 here is CASSQLTGTGVYNEQFF. As DNA, the CDR3 is TGTGCCAGCAGTCAACTCACCGGGACAGGGGTCTACAATGAGCAGTTCTTC.

By share of the sample, this clonotype is medium-sized. The chain carries TRBV7-2 and TRBJ2-7; D perhaps matches TRBD2 (5 bases). Germline loops: CDR1 SGHTA, CDR2 FQGNSA. Trimming left V 5 bases short and J 3 bases short, with 8 bases between. The CDR3 contains 12 residues. The CDR3 spells CASSRGNYEQYF. CDR3 bases: TGTGCCAGCAGCCGGGGAAACTACGAGCAGTACTTC.

This clonotype was seen more than once but under ten times. This chain uses TRBV5-1 with TRBJ2-3; D is perhaps TRBD1 (5 bases). Trimming cost V 0 bases and J 2 bases, with 10 bases left between them. Germline CDR1 is SGHRS and CDR2 is YFSETQ. The CDR3 has 15 amino acids. The CDR3 nucleotides read TGCGCCAGCAGCTTGGGGGGCAGAACCACAGATACGCAGTATTTT. Protein sequence: CASSLGGRTTDTQYF.

This clonotype is classed as medium-sized. This chain links TRBV6-5 with TRBJ1-2; TRBD1 matches at 10 bases. CDR1 and CDR2 (germline): MNHEY, SVGAGI. Trimming cost V 3 bases and J 8 bases; bases outside gene matches: 6. The CDR3 runs 14 residues. The CDR3 DNA reads TGTGCCAGCAGTTATGATCGGACAGGGGGAGGCTACACCTTC. It translates to CASSYDRTGGGYTF.

This clonotype is classed as medium-sized (0.01 to 0.1%). The chain employs TRBV28 and TRBJ1-6; D is unresolved. Germline V gene data show CDR1 as MDHEN and CDR2 as SYDVKM. V shed 8 bases and J shed 0 bases, with 14 bases lying between them. The CDR3 length is 16 residues. DNA of the CDR3: TGTGCCAGCTATAATACCGAAGACTCCTATAATTCACCCCTCCACTTT. Translated: CASYNTEDSYNSPLHF.

This clonotype is categorized as medium-sized. The chain joins TRBV20-1 to TRBJ1-5; 7 bases agree with TRBD1. V lost 6 bases, J lost 7 bases, and 15 bases stayed unmatched. The CDR3 covers 15 residues. Per the germline V gene, CDR1 is DFQATT and CDR2 is SNEGSKA (reference sequence). CDR3 residues: CSAPRGRGAGQPQHF. CDR3 bases: TGCAGTGCCCCCCGTGGCAGGGGGGCGGGACAGCCCCAGCATTTT.

By proportion, this clonotype is medium-sized. V and J are TRBV6-5 and TRBJ2-6; no definite D call. The V end lost 8 bases, the J end lost 3 bases, and 8 bases lay between the germline ends. The CDR3 contains 13 residues. Germline CDR1 and CDR2: MNHEY and SVGAGI. The CDR3 region has the DNA TGTGCCAGCTTAGCTAGTGGGGCCAACGTCCTGACTTTC. This translates into CASLASGANVLTF.

This clonotype is judged medium-sized (0.01 to 0.1%). V usage is TRBV9 and J usage is TRBJ2-1; 9 bases are a match to TRBD2. The length of the CDR3 is 16 residues. Germline CDR1 SGDLS, CDR2 YYNGEE. V lost 4 bases to trimming and J lost 2 bases; unmatched junction nucleotides: 7. CDR3 DNA sequence: TGTGCCAGCAGCCCTGATAGCGGGAGACCCTACAATGAGCAGTTCTTC. Its protein product is CASSPDSGRPYNEQFF.

The V call is TRBV4-1, the J call TRBJ2-7; maybe TRBD1 (6 bases). The germline V and J ends were trimmed by 2 bases and 2 bases, with 10 bases remaining between them. Germline CDR1 and CDR2: MGHRA and YSYEKL. The CDR3 loop spans 14 amino acids. CDR3 region: CASSQRGGTYEQYF. Here the CDR3 DNA reads TGCGCCAGCAGCCAAAGAGGGGGAACCTACGAGCAGTACTTC.

By proportion, this clonotype is medium-sized. The chain couples TRBV4-3 to TRBJ2-5; D ambiguous. CDR3 length: 14 amino acids. Between the trimmed V and J ends, which lost 4 bases and 0 bases, there was a span of 9 bases. Germline CDR1 is LGHNA and CDR2 is YSLEER. The CDR3 sequence: CASSPQSYQETQYF. DNA of the CDR3: TGCGCCAGCAGCCCGCAGTCGTACCAAGAGACCCAGTACTTC.

Relative to its sample, this clonotype is medium-sized. The V and J genes are TRBV6-2 or TRBV6-3 and TRBJ1-2; D is unclear. Germline loops: CDR1 MNHEY, CDR2 SVGEGT. Between the trimmed V and J ends, which lost 6 bases and 3 bases, there was a span of 8 bases. The CDR3 consists of 12 residues. CDR3 bases: TGTGCCAGCAGAGAAATGGACTATGGCTACACCTTC. Translated: CASREMDYGYTF.

This clonotype came up a few times. The V call is TRBV7-2, the J call TRBJ2-2, with D possibly called TRBD1 or TRBD2 (6 bases each). The germline CDR1 and CDR2 sequences are SGHTA and FQGNSA. Trimming took 4 bases from V and 3 from J, leaving 9 bases between them. The CDR3 sequence is 14 residues long. This chain's CDR3 is CASSWGAYTGELFF. CDR3 DNA sequence: TGTGCCAGCAGCTGGGGGGCATACACCGGGGAGCTGTTTTTT.

J is TRBJ1-1 and V is TRBV28; a possible D gene is TRBD1 (5 bases). CDR3 length: 16 residues. Germline CDR1 is MDHEN and CDR2 is SYDVKM. Trimming left V 3 bases short and J 1 base short, with 15 bases between. CDR3 sequence (DNA): TGTGCCAGCAGTTTTGTAACAGGCCCCCCGAACACTGAAGCTTTCTTT. Translation: CASSFVTGPPNTEAFF.

By its share, this clonotype is medium-sized. The rearrangement uses TRBV7-9 and TRBJ1-1; D remains ambiguous. Germline V lookup: CDR1 SEHNR, CDR2 FQNEAQ (reference sequence). V was cut by 5 bases and J by 1 base, with 8 bases left in between. There are 13 residues in the CDR3. CDR3: CASSREENTEAFF. The CDR3 nucleotides are TGTGCCAGCAGCCGGGAAGAGAACACTGAAGCTTTCTTT. Supplemented by reference TRBV7-9 and TRBJ1-1, the full variable domain reads DTGVSQNPRHKITKRGQNVTFRCDPISEHNRLYWYRQTLGQGPEFLTYFQNEAQLEKSRLLSDRFSAERPKGSFSTLEIQRTEQGDSAMYLCASSREENTEAFFGQGTRLTVV.

Relative to its sample, this clonotype is medium-sized. This chain links TRBV5-1 with TRBJ2-7; D possibly corresponds to TRBD1 (6 bases). Germline CDR1 and CDR2: SGHRS and YFSETQ. Trimming left V 4 bases short and J 6 bases short, with 20 bases between. The CDR3 is made up of 15 amino acids. In DNA, the CDR3 is TGCGCCAGCAGCGACGGACAGTTTCCCCCGGGCGAGCAGTACTTC. Protein: CASSDGQFPPGEQYF.

This clonotype was seen at least ten times. The chain employs TRBV28 and TRBJ2-7, with D perhaps matching TRBD1 or TRBD2 (5 bases each). Trimming stripped 4 bases from V and 2 bases from J, with 12 bases between. Germline V gene lookup returns CDR1 MDHEN and CDR2 SYDVKM. CDR3 length equals 14 residues. The CDR3 protein is CASSSRDQTYEQYF. The CDR3 DNA is TGTGCCAGCAGTTCCCGGGACCAGACCTACGAGCAGTACTTC.

By share of the sample, this clonotype is medium-sized. The chain joins TRBV20-1 to TRBJ2-3; the D is unclear. V was clipped by 1 base and J by 4 bases, with 6 bases between them. The CDR3 runs to 12 residues. Germline CDR1 DFQATT, CDR2 SNEGSKA (reference sequence). The DNA of the CDR3 is TGCAGTGCTAGAGGATATGCAGATACGCAGTATTTT. Translated, it gives CSARGYADTQYF.